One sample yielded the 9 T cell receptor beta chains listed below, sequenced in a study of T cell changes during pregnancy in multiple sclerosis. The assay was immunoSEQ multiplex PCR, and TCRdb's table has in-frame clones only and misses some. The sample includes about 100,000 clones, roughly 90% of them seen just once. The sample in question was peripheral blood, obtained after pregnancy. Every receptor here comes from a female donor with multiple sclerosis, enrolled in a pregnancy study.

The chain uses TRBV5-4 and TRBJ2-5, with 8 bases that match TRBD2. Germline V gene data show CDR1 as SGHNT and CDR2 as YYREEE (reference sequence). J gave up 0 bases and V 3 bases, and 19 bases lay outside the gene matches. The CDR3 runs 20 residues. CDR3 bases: TGTGCCAGCAGCTCCTCCCACCAGCGGGGGAGCGCTAACGACCAAGAGACCCAGTACTTC. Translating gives CASSSSHQRGSANDQETQYF. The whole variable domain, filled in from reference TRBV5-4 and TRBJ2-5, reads ETGVTQSPTHLIKTRGQQVTLRCSSQSGHNTVSWYQQALGQGPQFIFQYYREEENGRGNFPPRFSGLQFPNYSSELNVNALELDDSALYLCASSSSHQRGSANDQETQYFGPGTRLLVL.

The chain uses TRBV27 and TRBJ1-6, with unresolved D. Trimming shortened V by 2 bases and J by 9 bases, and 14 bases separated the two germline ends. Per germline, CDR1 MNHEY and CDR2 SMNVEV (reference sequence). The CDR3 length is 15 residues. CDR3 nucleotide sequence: TGTGCCAGCAGTTTACTTAGGAGTAAGAGTTCACCCCTCCACTTT. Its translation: CASSLLRSKSSPLHF.

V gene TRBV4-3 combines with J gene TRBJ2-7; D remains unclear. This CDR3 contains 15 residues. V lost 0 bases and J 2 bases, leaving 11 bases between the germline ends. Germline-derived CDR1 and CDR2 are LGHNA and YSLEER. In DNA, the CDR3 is TGCGCCAGCAGCCAAGATCCAGGAACCACCTACGAGCAGTACTTC. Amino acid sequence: CASSQDPGTTYEQYF.

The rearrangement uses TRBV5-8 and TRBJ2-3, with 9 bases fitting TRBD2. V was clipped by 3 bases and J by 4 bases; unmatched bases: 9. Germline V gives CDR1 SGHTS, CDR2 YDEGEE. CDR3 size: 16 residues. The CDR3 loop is CASSWSLRGRADTQYF. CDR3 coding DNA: TGTGCCAGCAGCTGGTCTCTTCGCGGGAGGGCAGATACGCAGTATTTT.

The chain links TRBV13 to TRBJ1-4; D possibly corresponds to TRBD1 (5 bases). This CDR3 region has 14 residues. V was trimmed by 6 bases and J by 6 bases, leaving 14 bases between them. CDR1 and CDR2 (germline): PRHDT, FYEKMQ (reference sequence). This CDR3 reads CASSNRAGDEKLFF. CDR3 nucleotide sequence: TGTGCCAGCAGTAATCGGGCGGGGGATGAAAAACTGTTTTTT.

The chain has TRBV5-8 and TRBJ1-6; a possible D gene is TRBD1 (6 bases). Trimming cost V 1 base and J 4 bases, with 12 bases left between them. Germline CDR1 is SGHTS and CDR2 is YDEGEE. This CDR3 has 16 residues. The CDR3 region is CASSLMTGSYNSPLHF. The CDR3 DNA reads TGTGCCAGCAGCTTGATGACAGGCAGTTATAATTCACCCCTCCACTTT.

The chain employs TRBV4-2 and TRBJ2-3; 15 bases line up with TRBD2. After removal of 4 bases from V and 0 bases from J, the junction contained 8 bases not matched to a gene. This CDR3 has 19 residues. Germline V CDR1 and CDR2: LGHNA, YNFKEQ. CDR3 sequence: CASSPGLAGGPLSTDTQYF. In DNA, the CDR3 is TGTGCCAGCAGCCCGGGACTAGCGGGGGGACCCTTAAGCACAGATACGCAGTATTTT.

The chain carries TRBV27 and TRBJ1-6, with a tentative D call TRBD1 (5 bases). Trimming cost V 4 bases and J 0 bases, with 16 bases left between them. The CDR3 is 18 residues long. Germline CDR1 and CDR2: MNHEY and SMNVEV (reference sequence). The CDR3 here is CASSSTGLRLSYNSPLHF. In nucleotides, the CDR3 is TGTGCCAGCAGTTCAACGGGACTTCGACTCTCCTATAATTCACCCCTCCACTTT.

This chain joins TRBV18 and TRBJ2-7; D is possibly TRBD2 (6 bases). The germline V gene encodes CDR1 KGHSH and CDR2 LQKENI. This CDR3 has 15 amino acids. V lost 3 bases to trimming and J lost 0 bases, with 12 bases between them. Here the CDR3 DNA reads TGTGCCAGCTCACCCGGGACTCGGAGCTCCTACGAGCAGTACTTC. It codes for CASSPGTRSSYEQYF.